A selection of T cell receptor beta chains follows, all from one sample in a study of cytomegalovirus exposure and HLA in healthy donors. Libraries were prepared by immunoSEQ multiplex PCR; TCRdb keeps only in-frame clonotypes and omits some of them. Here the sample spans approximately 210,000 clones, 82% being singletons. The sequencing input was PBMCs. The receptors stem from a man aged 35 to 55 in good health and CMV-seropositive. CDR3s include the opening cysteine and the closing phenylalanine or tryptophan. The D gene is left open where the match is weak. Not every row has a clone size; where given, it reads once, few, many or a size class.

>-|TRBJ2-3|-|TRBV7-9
TGTGCCAGCAGCTTCAACGCGGATACGCAGTATTTT
CASSFNADTQYF
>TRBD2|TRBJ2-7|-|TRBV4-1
TGCGCCAGCAGCCAAGCTCCAGCGGGAGGGCCTTACGAGCAGTACTTC
CASSQAPAGGPYEQYF
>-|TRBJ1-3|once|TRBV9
TGTGCCAGCAGCGTGGGCCCAGTCAGGGGATCTGGAAACACCATATATTTT
CASSVGPVRGSGNTIYF
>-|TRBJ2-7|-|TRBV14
TGTGCCAGCAGCCGAGTGTCCCAGCAGGCTAACCCCTACGAGCAGTACTTC
CASSRVSQQANPYEQYF
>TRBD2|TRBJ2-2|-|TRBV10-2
TGCGCCAGCACGAAGGGAGGGACGGTGAACACCGGGGAGCTGTTTTTT
CASTKGGTVNTGELFF
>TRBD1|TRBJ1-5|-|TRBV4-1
TGCGCCAGCAGCTACGGACAGGGCAATCAGCCCCAGCATTTT
CASSYGQGNQPQHF
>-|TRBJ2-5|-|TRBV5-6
TGTGCCAGCAGCTCAGTTGGCGGGCAAGAGACCCAGTACTTC
CASSSVGGQETQYF
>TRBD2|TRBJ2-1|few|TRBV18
TGTGCCAGCTCTCCCGGGACTAGCGGGAGGACGAAGCAGTTCTTC
CASSPGTSGRTKQFF
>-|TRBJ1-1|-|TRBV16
TGTGCCAGCAGCCCCACCCGACGTGGGGCATATGAAGCTTTCTTT
CASSPTRRGAYEAFF
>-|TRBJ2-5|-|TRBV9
TGTGCCAGCAGCGTGGGCGGGCAAGAGACCCAGTACTTC
CASSVGGQETQYF
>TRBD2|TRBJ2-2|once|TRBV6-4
TGTGCCAGCAGTGTTGAAGCGGGAGTCAACGGGGAGCTGTTTTTT
CASSVEAGVNGELFF
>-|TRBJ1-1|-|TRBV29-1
TGCAGCGTTGATGGCGGGGCCGGTGAAGCTTTCTTT
CSVDGGAGEAFF
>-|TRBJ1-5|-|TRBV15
TGTGCCACCAGCACAAGGGAGGGTGGTGTAAAACCCCAGCATTTT
CATSTREGGVKPQHF
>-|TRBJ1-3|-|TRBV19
TGTGCCAGTAGTTTGGGAGTCTCTGGAAACACCATATATTTT
CASSLGVSGNTIYF
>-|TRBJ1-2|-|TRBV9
TGTGCCAGCAGCGTAGTAGCCAACTATGGCTACACCTTC
CASSVVANYGYTF
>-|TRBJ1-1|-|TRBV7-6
TGTGCCAGCCGAGCGGGCGTATCGAACACTGAAGCTTTCTTT
CASRAGVSNTEAFF
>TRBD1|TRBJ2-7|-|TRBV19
TGTGCCAGTAGTGAGGACAGGTTCAGCTCCTACGAGCAGTACTTC
CASSEDRFSSYEQYF
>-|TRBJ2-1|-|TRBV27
TGTGCCAGCAGTTTAAGGGGTGGCGATGAGCAGTTCTTC
CASSLRGGDEQFF
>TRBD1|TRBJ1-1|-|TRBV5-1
TGCGCCAGCAGCAAGGACAGGGTAACTGAAGCTTTCTTT
CASSKDRVTEAFF
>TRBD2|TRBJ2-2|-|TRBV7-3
TGTGCCAGCAGCTTAAATCTGGGACTAGCGGGATACACCGGGGAGCTGTTTTTT
CASSLNLGLAGYTGELFF
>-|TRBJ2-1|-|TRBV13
TGTGCCAGCAGCTTAGAGCGGGCGAGCTCCTACAATGAGCAGTTCTTC
CASSLERASSYNEQFF
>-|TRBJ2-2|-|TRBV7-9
TGTGCCAGCAGCTCCAGAAACACCGGGGAGCTGTTTTTT
CASSSRNTGELFF
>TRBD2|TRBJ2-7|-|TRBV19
TGTGCCAGTAGTATGGACGGGGGGGGCTACGAGCAGTACTTC
CASSMDGGGYEQYF
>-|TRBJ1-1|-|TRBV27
TGTGCCAGCAGTCCATATGGACAGAACACTGAAGCTTTCTTT
CASSPYGQNTEAFF
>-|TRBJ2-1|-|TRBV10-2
TGCGCCAGCAGTGAGGACAGCAGCTCCTACAATGAGCAGTTCTTC
CASSEDSSSYNEQFF
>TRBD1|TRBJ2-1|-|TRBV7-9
TGTGCCAGCAGCCCTGGGACAGGGCCACAATTGGGTAATGAGCAGTTCTTC
CASSPGTGPQLGNEQFF
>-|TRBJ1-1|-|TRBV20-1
TGCAGTGCTAGAGATCGGACTGAAGCTTTCTTT
CSARDRTEAFF
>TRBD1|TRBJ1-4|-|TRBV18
TGTGCCAGCTCACCGGGACAGAATGTAGGAAAACTGTTTTTT
CASSPGQNVGKLFF
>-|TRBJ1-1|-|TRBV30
TGTGCCTGGAGTACCATTAGTCCGTCCCAAGCTTTCTTT
CAWSTISPSQAFF
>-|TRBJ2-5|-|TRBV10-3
TGTGCCATCAGTGGAGGTGGAGAGACCCAGTACTTC
CAISGGGETQYF
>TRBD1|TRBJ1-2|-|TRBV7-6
TGTGCCAGCAGCTCCGGACAGGGGAACTATGGCTACACCTTC
CASSSGQGNYGYTF
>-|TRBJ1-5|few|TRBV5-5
TGTGCCAGCAGCGGGGGACACCGTAACGGGAATCAGCCCCAGCATTTT
CASSGGHRNGNQPQHF
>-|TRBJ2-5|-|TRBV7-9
TGTGCCAGCAGCTGGGGGCCTGAGACCCAGTACTTC
CASSWGPETQYF